The present entry profiles one T cell receptor (beta chain) with its context. The antigen remains unidentified. TCRdb keeps only in-frame clones here, not all; method: immunoSEQ multiplex PCR. The sample lists 2,300 or so clones, about 60% occurring once. CDR1 and CDR2 from the germline V gene are SGHRS and YFSETQ. V dropped 2 bases and J dropped 6 bases, with 6 bases sitting between them. The CDR3 is 11 residues long. This specimen comes from a study of CD8 T cell repertoires and HIV-1 epitope variants. Study background: Tested: three Gag epitope families, Nef HW9 and YT9. IL-2, IL-7 and IL-15 were added on days 3 and 7 of roughly 10-day cultures.

Sequencing used cultured CD8+ T cells derived from PBMCs. The clonotype originates from a male donor with HIV. The rearrangement links TRBV5-1 to TRBJ2-7; D remains ambiguous. CDR3 coding DNA: TGCGCCAGCAGCTTTGGGATCGAGCAGTACTTC. Residues: CASSFGIEQYF.